These 10 T cell receptor beta chains share one sample of origin, sequenced in a study of OX40 agonist ivuxolimab in advanced cancers. Library prep was done by the immunoSEQ multiplex PCR assay. Not all clones reach the TCRdb copy of this immuneACCESS table, which keeps in-frame sequences only. Checked studies attribute under half of the gap to unresolved V genes and leave the rest unexplained. The sample table lists 43,000 or so clones, around 86% of them with a count of one. The ten largest clonotypes hold over 9% of the sample. Sequencing used CD4+ or CD8+ T cells sorted from blood, obtained in a trial of the OX40 agonist ivuxolimab. Receptors were obtained from an adult with an advanced solid tumor such as melanoma, head and neck, liver or kidney cancer.

The J gene is TRBJ2-2, the V gene TRBV7-9, with a possible D match to TRBD2 (6 bases). V dropped 2 bases and J dropped 0 bases, with 10 bases sitting between them. Germline CDR1 and CDR2: SEHNR and FQNEAQ (reference sequence). The CDR3 is made up of 16 amino acids. The CDR3 here is CASSLWSGANTGELFF. DNA of the CDR3: TGTGCCAGCAGCTTATGGTCGGGGGCGAACACCGGGGAGCTGTTTTTT.

This chain joins TRBV5-1 and TRBJ2-7; weak D call: TRBD2 (6 bases). This CDR3 region has 13 residues. Trimming took off 3 bases at V and 7 bases at J, with 14 bases between the two ends. The germline gives CDR1 SGHRS, CDR2 YFSETQ. The CDR3 DNA reads as TGCGCCAGCAGCTCCCCGGGAGCCAGGGAGCAGTACTTC. The encoded protein is CASSSPGAREQYF.

The gene calls are TRBV10-3 and TRBJ2-7; D might be TRBD2 (6 bases). CDR1 and CDR2 from the germline V gene are ENHRY and SYGVKD. Trimming cost V 7 bases and J 3 bases, with 7 bases left between them. The CDR3 consists of 11 residues. CDR3 sequence: CAIKEGYEQYF. CDR3 DNA sequence: TGTGCCATCAAGGAGGGCTACGAGCAGTACTTC.

V usage is TRBV15 and J usage is TRBJ2-1; a weak D match, TRBD2 (6 bases). The V end was cut by 4 bases, the J end by 5 bases, with 12 bases between. CDR3 length: 14 amino acids. Germline CDR1 LNHNV, CDR2 YYDKDF (reference sequence). The CDR3 sequence: CATSTTWGDNEQFF. CDR3 sequence (DNA): TGTGCCACCAGCACCACCTGGGGGGACAATGAGCAGTTCTTC.

V and J are TRBV9 and TRBJ2-5; 9 bases agree with TRBD2. This CDR3 region has 17 residues. V lost 3 bases, J lost 4 bases, and 13 bases stayed unmatched. Germline V lookup: CDR1 SGDLS, CDR2 YYNGEE. Here the CDR3 reads CASSARGAGGPGETQYF. The CDR3 DNA is TGTGCCAGCAGCGCGAGGGGCGCGGGGGGGCCGGGAGAGACCCAGTACTTC.

The rearrangement uses TRBV4-1 and TRBJ1-4, with unresolved D. This CDR3 region has 15 residues. Trimming pared 4 bases from V and 5 bases from J, leaving 14 bases between. CDR1 is MGHRA and CDR2 is YSYEKL in the germline V gene. The CDR3 loop reads CASSRRHIRNEKLFF. DNA for the CDR3: TGCGCCAGCAGCCGCCGACATATTCGAAATGAAAAACTGTTTTTT.

The rearrangement links TRBV4-3 to TRBJ2-1; no firm D call. Germline values: CDR1 LGHNA, CDR2 YSLEER. The CDR3 sequence is 16 residues long. V lost 4 bases and J 6 bases, leaving 19 bases between the germline ends. As DNA, the CDR3 is TGCGCCAGCAGCCGATCTGACACAACCAGGTCCAATGAGCAGTTCTTC. Translation: CASSRSDTTRSNEQFF.

This chain joins TRBV4-2 and TRBJ2-2; D is unresolved. V was pared by 0 bases and J by 5 bases, with 4 bases between. The V gene's germline CDR1 is LGHNA and CDR2 YNFKEQ. The CDR3 runs 13 residues. CDR3 DNA: TGTGCCAGCAGCCAAGATGGAACCGGGGAGCTGTTTTTT. As protein: CASSQDGTGELFF.

The gene calls are TRBV6-5 and TRBJ2-1; D is perhaps TRBD1 or TRBD2 (5 bases each). CDR1 and CDR2 from the germline V gene are MNHEY and SVGAGI. Trimming shortened V by 5 bases and J by 8 bases, and 16 bases separated the two germline ends. CDR3 length: 14 amino acids. CDR3 protein: CASSPGSGAYEQFF. CDR3 nucleotides: TGTGCCAGCAGTCCCGGGTCCGGGGCGTATGAGCAGTTCTTC.

The chain uses TRBV4-1 and TRBJ2-7; TRBD2 might be the D (6 bases). Trimming removed 0 bases from V and 5 bases from J, with 14 bases in between. The germline gives CDR1 MGHRA, CDR2 YSYEKL. The CDR3 is made up of 15 amino acids. The CDR3 DNA follows: TGCGCCAGCAGCCAAGAGCGCCAGGGCGGGGACGAGCAGTACTTC. Its translation is CASSQERQGGDEQYF.